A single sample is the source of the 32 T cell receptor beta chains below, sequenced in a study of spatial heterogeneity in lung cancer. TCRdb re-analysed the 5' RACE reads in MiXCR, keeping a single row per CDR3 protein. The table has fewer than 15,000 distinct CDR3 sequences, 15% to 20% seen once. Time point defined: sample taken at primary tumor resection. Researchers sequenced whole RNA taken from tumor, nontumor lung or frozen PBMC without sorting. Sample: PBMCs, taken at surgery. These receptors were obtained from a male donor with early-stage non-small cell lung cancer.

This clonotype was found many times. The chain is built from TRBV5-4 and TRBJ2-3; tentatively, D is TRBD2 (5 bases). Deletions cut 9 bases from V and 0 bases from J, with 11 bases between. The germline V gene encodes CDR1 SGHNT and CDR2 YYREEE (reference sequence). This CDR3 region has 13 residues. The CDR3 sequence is CATGRASTDTQYF. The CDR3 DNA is TGTGCCACCGGGCGGGCGAGCACAGATACGCAGTATTTT.

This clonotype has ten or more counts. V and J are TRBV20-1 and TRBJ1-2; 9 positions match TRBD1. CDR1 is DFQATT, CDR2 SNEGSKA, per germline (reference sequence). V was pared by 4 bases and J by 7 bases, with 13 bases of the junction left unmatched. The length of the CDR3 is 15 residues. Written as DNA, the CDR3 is TGCAGTGCTATCGCCGGGACAGGGATAGAACGTGGCTACACCTTC. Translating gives CSAIAGTGIERGYTF.

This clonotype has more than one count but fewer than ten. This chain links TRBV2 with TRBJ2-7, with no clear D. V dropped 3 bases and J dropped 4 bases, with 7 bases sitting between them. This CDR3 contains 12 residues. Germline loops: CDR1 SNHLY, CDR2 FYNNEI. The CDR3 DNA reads TGTGCCAGCAGTGACCAGATTTACGAGCAGTACTTC. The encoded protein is CASSDQIYEQYF.

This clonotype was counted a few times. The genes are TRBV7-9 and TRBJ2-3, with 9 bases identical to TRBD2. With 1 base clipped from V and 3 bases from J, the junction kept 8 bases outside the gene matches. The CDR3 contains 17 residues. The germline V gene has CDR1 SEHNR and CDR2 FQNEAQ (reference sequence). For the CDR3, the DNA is TGTGCCAGCAGCTTAGGAGGTAGCGGGAGTAGGACAGATACGCAGTATTTT. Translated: CASSLGGSGSRTDTQYF.

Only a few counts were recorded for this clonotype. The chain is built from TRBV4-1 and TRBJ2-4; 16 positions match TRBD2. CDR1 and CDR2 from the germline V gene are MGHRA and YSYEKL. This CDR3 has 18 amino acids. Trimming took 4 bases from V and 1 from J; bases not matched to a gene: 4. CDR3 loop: CASSLGLAGGVAKNIQYF. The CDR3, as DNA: TGCGCCAGCAGCCTGGGACTAGCGGGGGGGGTGGCCAAAAACATTCAGTACTTC.

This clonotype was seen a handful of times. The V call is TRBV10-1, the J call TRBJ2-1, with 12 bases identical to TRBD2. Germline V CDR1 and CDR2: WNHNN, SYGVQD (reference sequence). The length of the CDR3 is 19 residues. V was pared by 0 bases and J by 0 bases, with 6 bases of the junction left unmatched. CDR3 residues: CASSESGLAGRSSYNEQFF. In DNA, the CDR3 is TGCGCCAGCAGTGAGTCGGGACTAGCGGGTCGCAGCTCCTACAATGAGCAGTTCTTC.

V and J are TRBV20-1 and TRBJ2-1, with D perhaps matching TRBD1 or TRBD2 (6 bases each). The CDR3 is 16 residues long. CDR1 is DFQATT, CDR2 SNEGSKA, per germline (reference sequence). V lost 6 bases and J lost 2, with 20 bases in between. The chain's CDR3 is CSARPFRGAAYNEQFF. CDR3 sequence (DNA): TGCAGTGCAAGGCCGTTTAGGGGGGCCGCCTACAATGAGCAGTTCTTC.

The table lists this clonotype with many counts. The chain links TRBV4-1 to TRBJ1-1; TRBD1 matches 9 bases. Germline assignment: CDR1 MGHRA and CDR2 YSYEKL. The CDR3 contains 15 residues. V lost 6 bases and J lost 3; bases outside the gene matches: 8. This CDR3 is CASSPRGQGYTEAFF. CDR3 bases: TGCGCCAGCAGTCCGCGGGGACAGGGATACACTGAAGCTTTCTTT.

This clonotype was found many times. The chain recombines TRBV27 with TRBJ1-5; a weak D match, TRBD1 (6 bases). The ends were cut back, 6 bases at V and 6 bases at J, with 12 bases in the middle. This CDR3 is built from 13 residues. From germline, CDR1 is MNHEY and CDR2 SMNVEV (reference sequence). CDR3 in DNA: TGTGCCAGCAGCAGTACAGGGAGTCAGCCCCAGCATTTT. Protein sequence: CASSSTGSQPQHF.

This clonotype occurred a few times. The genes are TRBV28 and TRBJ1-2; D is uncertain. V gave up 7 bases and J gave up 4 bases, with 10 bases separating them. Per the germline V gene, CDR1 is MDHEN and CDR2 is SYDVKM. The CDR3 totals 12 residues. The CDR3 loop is CASTNSGYGYTF. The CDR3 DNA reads TGTGCCAGCACCAACTCAGGCTATGGCTACACCTTC.

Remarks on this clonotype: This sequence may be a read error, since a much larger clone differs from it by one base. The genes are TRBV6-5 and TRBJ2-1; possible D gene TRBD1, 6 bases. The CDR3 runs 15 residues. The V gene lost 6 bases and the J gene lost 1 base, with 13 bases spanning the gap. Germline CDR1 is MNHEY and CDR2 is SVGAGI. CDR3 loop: CASSQQGRSYNEQFF. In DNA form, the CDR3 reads TGTGCCAGCAGCCAACAGGGTAGGTCCTACAATGAGCAGTTCTTC.

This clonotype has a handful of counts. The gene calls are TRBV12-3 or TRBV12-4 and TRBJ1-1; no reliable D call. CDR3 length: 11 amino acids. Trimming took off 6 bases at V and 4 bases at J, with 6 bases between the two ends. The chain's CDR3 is CASRSGTEAFF. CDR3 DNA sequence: TGTGCCAGCAGATCCGGCACTGAAGCTTTCTTT.

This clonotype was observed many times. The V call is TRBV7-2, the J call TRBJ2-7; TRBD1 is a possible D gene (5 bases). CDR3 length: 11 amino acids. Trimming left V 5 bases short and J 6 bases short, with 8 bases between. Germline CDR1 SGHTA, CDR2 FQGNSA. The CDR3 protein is CASSLRGEQYF. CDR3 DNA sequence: TGTGCCAGCAGCCTTAGGGGCGAGCAGTACTTC. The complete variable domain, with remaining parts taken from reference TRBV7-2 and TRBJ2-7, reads GAGVSQSPSNKVTEKGKDVELRCDPISGHTALYWYRQSLGQGLEFLIYFQGNSAPDKSGLPSDRFSAERTGGSVSTLTIQRTQQEDSAVYLCASSLRGEQYFGPGTRLTVT.

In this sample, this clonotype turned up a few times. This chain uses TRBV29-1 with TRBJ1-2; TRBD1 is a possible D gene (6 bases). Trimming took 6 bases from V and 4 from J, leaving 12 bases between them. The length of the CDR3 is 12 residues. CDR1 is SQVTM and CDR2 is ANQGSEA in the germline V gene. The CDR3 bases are TGCAGCGTGCAGGGGACTACCTATGGCTACACCTTC. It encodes CSVQGTTYGYTF.

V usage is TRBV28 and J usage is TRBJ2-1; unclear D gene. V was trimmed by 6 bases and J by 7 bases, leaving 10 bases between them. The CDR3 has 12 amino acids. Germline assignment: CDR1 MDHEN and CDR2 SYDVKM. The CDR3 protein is CASSNRRNEQFF. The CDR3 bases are TGTGCCAGCAGCAACCGTAGGAATGAGCAGTTCTTC.

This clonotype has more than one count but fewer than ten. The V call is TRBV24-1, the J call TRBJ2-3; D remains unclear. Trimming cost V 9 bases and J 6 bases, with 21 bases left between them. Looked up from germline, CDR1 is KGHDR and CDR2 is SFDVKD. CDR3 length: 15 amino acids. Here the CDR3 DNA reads TGTGCCACCGGCCCGGGCTTATCCCCGGGTGATACGCAGTATTTT. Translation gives CATGPGLSPGDTQYF.

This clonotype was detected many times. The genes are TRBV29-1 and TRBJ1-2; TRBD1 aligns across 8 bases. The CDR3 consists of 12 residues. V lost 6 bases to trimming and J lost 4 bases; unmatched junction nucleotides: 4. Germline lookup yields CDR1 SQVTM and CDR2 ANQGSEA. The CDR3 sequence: CSVDRVGYGYTF. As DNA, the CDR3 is TGCAGCGTGGACAGGGTCGGCTATGGCTACACCTTC.

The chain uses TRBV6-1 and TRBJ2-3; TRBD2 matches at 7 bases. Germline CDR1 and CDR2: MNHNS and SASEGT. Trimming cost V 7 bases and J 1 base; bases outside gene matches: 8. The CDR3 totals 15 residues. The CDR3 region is CASNGGRDGTDTQYF. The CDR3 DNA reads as TGTGCCAGCAACGGCGGGAGAGACGGCACAGATACGCAGTATTTT.

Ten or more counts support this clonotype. This CDR3 reads CASSTGGLAGIYNEQFF. CDR3 sequence (DNA): TGTGCCAGCAGCACCGGAGGACTAGCGGGAATTTACAATGAGCAGTTCTTC. J is TRBJ2-1 and V is TRBV13; 12 nucleotides align to TRBD2. The CDR3 sequence is 17 residues long. Germline V gene sequence: CDR1 PRHDT, CDR2 FYEKMQ (reference sequence). The junction had 9 bases not matched to a gene; V was cut back by 5 bases and J by 4 bases.

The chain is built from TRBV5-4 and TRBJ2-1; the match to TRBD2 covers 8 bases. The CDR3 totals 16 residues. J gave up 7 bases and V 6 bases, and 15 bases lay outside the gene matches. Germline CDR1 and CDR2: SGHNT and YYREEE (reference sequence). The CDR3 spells CASKGYASGFGNEQFF. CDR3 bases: TGTGCCAGCAAGGGTTACGCTAGCGGGTTTGGGAATGAGCAGTTCTTC.

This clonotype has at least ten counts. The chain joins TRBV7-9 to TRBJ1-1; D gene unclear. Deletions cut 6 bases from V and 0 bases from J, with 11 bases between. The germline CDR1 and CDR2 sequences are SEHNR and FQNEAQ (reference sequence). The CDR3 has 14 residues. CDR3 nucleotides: TGTGCCAGCAGTCCCATACACCTGAACACTGAAGCTTTCTTT. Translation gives CASSPIHLNTEAFF.

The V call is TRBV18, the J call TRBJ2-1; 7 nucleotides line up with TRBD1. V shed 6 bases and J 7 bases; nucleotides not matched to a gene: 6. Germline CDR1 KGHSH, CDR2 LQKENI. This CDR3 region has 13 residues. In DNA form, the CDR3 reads TGTGCCAGCTCCCCGACAGGGCGGAATGAGCAGTTCTTC. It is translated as CASSPTGRNEQFF.

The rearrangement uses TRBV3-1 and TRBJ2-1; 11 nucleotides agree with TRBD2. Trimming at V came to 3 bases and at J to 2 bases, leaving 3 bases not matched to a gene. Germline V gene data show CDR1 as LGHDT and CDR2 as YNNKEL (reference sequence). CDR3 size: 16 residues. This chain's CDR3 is CASSHLAGGPYNEQFF. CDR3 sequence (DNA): TGTGCCAGCAGCCATCTAGCGGGAGGACCCTACAATGAGCAGTTCTTC.

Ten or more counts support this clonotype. In nucleotides, the CDR3 is TGCGCCAGCAGGTTCGCAGCAGCGGTCCAAGAGACCCAGTACTTC. The encoded protein is CASRFAAAVQETQYF. This chain uses TRBV5-1 with TRBJ2-5; TRBD2 is a possible D gene (5 bases). With 5 bases removed from V and 1 base from J, the gap between germline ends came to 15 bases. Germline V CDR1 and CDR2: SGHRS, YFSETQ. The CDR3 extends over 15 amino acids.

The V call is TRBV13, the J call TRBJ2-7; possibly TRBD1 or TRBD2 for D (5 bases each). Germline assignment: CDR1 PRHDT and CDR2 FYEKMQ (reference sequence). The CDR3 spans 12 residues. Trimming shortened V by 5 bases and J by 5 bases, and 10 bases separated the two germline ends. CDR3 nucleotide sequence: TGTGCCAGCAGCCCCGAGGGGAACGAGCAGTACTTC. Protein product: CASSPEGNEQYF.

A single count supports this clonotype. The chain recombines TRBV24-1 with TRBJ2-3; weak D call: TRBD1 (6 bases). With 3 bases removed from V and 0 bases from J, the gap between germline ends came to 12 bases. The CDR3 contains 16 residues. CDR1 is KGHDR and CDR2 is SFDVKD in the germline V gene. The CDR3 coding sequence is TGTGCCACCAGTGATACCGGACAGTCTAGCACAGATACGCAGTATTTT. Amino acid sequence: CATSDTGQSSTDTQYF.

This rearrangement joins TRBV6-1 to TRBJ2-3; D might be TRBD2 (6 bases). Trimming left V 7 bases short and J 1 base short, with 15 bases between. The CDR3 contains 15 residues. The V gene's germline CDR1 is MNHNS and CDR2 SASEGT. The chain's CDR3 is CASNPERARTDTQYF. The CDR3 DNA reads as TGTGCCAGCAACCCTGAGCGGGCCCGCACAGATACGCAGTATTTT.

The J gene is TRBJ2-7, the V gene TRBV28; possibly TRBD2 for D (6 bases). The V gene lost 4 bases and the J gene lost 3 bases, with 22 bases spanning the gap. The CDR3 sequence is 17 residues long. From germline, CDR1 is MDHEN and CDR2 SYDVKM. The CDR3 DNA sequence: TGTGCCAGCAGTTCCTCTAATAGCGGAAGGACTCACTACGAGCAGTACTTC. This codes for CASSSSNSGRTHYEQYF.

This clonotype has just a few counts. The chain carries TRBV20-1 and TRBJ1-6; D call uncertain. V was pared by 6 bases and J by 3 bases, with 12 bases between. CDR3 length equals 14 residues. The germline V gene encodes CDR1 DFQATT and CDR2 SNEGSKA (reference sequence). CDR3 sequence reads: CSAHRQSYNSPLHF. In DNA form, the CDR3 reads TGCAGTGCCCACCGGCAGAGCTATAATTCACCCCTCCACTTT.

The CDR3 DNA sequence: TGTGCCAGCAGTTACTTTGGACTAGCCCTCACCGGGGAGCTGTTTTTT. It is translated as CASSYFGLALTGELFF. The chain carries TRBV6-2 or TRBV6-3 and TRBJ2-2; 8 positions match TRBD2. CDR1 is MNHEY, CDR2 SVGEGT, per germline. J lost 4 bases, V lost 1 base, and 5 bases had no gene match. The CDR3 length is 16 residues.

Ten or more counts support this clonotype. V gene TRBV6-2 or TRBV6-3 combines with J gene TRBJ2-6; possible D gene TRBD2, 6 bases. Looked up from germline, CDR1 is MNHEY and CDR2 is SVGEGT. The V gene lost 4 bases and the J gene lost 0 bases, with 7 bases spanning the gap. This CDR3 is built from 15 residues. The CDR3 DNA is TGTGCCAGCAGTTCCGGGGGCTCTGGGGCCAACGTCCTGACTTTC. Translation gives CASSSGGSGANVLTF.

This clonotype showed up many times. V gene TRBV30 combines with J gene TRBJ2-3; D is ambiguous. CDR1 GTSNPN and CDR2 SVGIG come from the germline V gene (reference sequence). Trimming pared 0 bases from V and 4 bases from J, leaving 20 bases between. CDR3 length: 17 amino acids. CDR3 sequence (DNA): TGTGCCTGGAGTGTACAGTGGACCGAGGTTTTCGCAGATACGCAGTATTTT. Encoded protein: CAWSVQWTEVFADTQYF.